Presented here are 31 T cell receptor beta chains from one specimen sequenced in a study of OX40 agonist ivuxolimab in advanced cancers. The data were produced by immunoSEQ multiplex PCR, yet TCRdb's version contains in-frame clones alone and is incomplete. The sample lists tens of thousands of clones, about 84% occurring once. The input for sequencing was CD4+ or CD8+ T cells sorted from blood, taken in a trial of the OX40 agonist ivuxolimab. The receptors were gathered from an adult with an advanced solid tumor such as melanoma, head and neck, liver or kidney cancer.

This chain connects TRBV6-1 to TRBJ2-7; TRBD1 agrees at 9 bases. The CDR3 has 14 residues. The V gene's germline CDR1 is MNHNS and CDR2 SASEGT. V gave up 6 bases and J gave up 4 bases; unmatched junction bases: 7. The CDR3 nucleotides are TGTGCCAGCAGCCGACAGGGGGGACTTTACGAGCAGTACTTC. Amino acid sequence: CASSRQGGLYEQYF.

This sequence joins TRBV19 and TRBJ2-3; D unclear. Germline loops: CDR1 LNHDA, CDR2 SQIVND (reference sequence). This CDR3 contains 14 residues. The V end lost 7 bases, the J end lost 0 bases, and 11 bases lay between the germline ends. The CDR3, as DNA: TGTGCCAGTACTTTTAATCCAAGCACAGATACGCAGTATTTT. Translated: CASTFNPSTDTQYF.

The CDR3: CASSYRPLHYEQYF. CDR3 bases: TGTGCCAGCAGTTACCGACCGTTACACTACGAGCAGTACTTC. The chain links TRBV6-5 to TRBJ2-7, with unresolved D. Germline lookup yields CDR1 MNHEY and CDR2 SVGAGI. V dropped 2 bases and J dropped 3 bases, with 11 bases sitting between them. The CDR3 extends over 14 amino acids.

The rearrangement uses TRBV4-3 and TRBJ2-5; D is perhaps TRBD1 (5 bases). The length of the CDR3 is 15 residues. The ends were cut back, 2 bases at V and 4 bases at J, with 14 bases in the middle. Germline V gene data show CDR1 as LGHNA and CDR2 as YSLEER. CDR3 DNA sequence: TGCGCCAGCAGCCAAAATTTTGCAGGGCCAGAGACCCAGTACTTC. It yields the protein CASSQNFAGPETQYF.

The chain carries TRBV7-8 and TRBJ2-7; TRBD1 agrees at 7 bases. Germline loops: CDR1 SGHVS, CDR2 FQNEAQ. The junction had 9 bases not matched to a gene; V was cut back by 7 bases and J by 3 bases. This CDR3 has 14 residues. The CDR3, as DNA: TGTGCCAGCAACCTCGGGACAGCTCACTACGAGCAGTACTTC. Encoded protein: CASNLGTAHYEQYF.

In its sample, this clone was seen once. The chain has TRBV7-2 and TRBJ2-7; 9 bases align to TRBD2. Trimming took 1 base from V and 4 from J; bases not matched to a gene: 5. Looked up from germline, CDR1 is SGHTA and CDR2 is FQGNSA. This CDR3 contains 15 residues. CDR3 in amino acids: CASSLVGGLAYEQYF. In DNA, the CDR3 is TGTGCCAGCAGCTTAGTGGGTGGACTAGCGTACGAGCAGTACTTC. Filled out from reference TRBV7-2 and TRBJ2-7, the complete variable domain reads GAGVSQSPSNKVTEKGKDVELRCDPISGHTALYWYRQSLGQGLEFLIYFQGNSAPDKSGLPSDRFSAERTGGSVSTLTIQRTQQEDSAVYLCASSLVGGLAYEQYFGPGTRLTVT.

V and J are TRBV5-1 and TRBJ1-1, with 9 bases lining up with TRBD1. Germline V gene data show CDR1 as SGHRS and CDR2 as YFSETQ. CDR3 size: 14 residues. J lost 5 bases, V lost 4 bases, and 6 bases had no gene match. This CDR3 is CASSTGTGLTEAFF. DNA for the CDR3: TGCGCCAGCAGCACCGGGACAGGGCTAACTGAAGCTTTCTTT. The full variable domain, completed using reference TRBV5-1 and TRBJ1-1, is KAGVTQTPRYLIKTRGQQVTLSCSPISGHRSVSWYQQTPGQGLQFLFEYFSETQRNKGNFPGRFSGRQFSNSRSEMNVSTLELGDSALYLCASSTGTGLTEAFFGQGTRLTVV.

The rearrangement joins TRBV7-9 to TRBJ2-2; D ambiguous. V gave up 5 bases and J gave up 1 base, with 11 bases separating them. The CDR3 runs 15 residues. Germline CDR1 and CDR2: SEHNR and FQNEAQ (reference sequence). The DNA of the CDR3 is TGTGCCAGCAGCCCCTTAAGATGGAACACCGGGGAGCTGTTTTTT. Its protein product is CASSPLRWNTGELFF.

This rearrangement joins TRBV7-2 to TRBJ2-7; D not resolved. Trimming removed 2 bases at V and 3 bases at J, with 11 bases between. This CDR3 has 14 residues. Germline V CDR1 and CDR2: SGHTA, FQGNSA. The CDR3 region has the DNA TGTGCCAGCAGCTTAAGCCGGAATGGCTACGAGCAGTACTTC. The encoded protein is CASSLSRNGYEQYF.

V and J are TRBV7-8 and TRBJ1-4, with D hard to call. There are 14 residues in the CDR3. CDR1 and CDR2 (germline): SGHVS, FQNEAQ. V shed 1 base and J shed 10 bases, with 13 bases lying between them. The CDR3 is CASSLGQNPGKLFF. CDR3 coding DNA: TGTGCCAGCAGCTTAGGGCAGAACCCTGGAAAACTGTTTTTT.

The chain combines TRBV30 with TRBJ1-5; D possibly corresponds to TRBD1 (6 bases). The CDR3 has 13 residues. Trimming stripped 2 bases from V and 5 bases from J, with 10 bases between. Germline V gene data show CDR1 as GTSNPN and CDR2 as SVGIG (reference sequence). This CDR3 is CAWSLAGDQPQHF. Here the CDR3 DNA reads TGTGCCTGGAGTTTGGCAGGGGATCAGCCCCAGCATTTT.

The chain employs TRBV18 and TRBJ2-7; D is unclear. This CDR3 comprises 14 residues. V was shortened by 8 bases and J by 0 bases, with 14 bases between the two germline ends. CDR1 is KGHSH, CDR2 LQKENI, per germline. The chain's CDR3 is CASHSGSSSYEQYF. Written as DNA, the CDR3 is TGTGCCAGCCATTCCGGGTCAAGCTCCTACGAGCAGTACTTC. Drawing the rest from reference TRBV18 and TRBJ2-7, the complete variable domain is NAGVMQNPRHLVRRRGQEARLRCSPMKGHSHVYWYRQLPEEGLKFMVYLQKENIIDESGMPKERFSAEFPKEGPSILRIQQVVRGDSAAYFCASHSGSSSYEQYFGPGTRLTVT.

The rearrangement links TRBV6-5 to TRBJ2-1; no clear D. Trimming cost V 6 bases and J 2 bases, with 11 bases left between them. Germline-derived CDR1 and CDR2 are MNHEY and SVGAGI. CDR3 size: 14 residues. The chain's CDR3 is CASSRQAPYNEQFF. CDR3 bases: TGTGCCAGCAGCCGACAAGCACCCTACAATGAGCAGTTCTTC.

The chain is built from TRBV14 and TRBJ2-5, with D unresolved. The closer fit of TRBJ2-7 to the DNA end suggests the J call may be wrong. Germline CDR1 and CDR2: SGHDN and FVKESK. The CDR3 has 15 residues. The CDR3 sequence is CASSQDPESSYEQYF. CDR3 in DNA: TGTGCCAGCAGCCAAGATCCAGAATCTTCCTACGAGCAGTACTTC.

The chain joins TRBV19 to TRBJ2-5, with 9 bases identical to TRBD1. The germline CDR1 and CDR2 sequences are LNHDA and SQIVND (reference sequence). This CDR3 spans 15 amino acids. V shed 1 base and J 4 bases; nucleotides not matched to a gene: 4. The DNA of the CDR3 is TGTGCCAGTAGTATAGGACAGGGGGTAGGAGAGACCCAGTACTTC. It codes for CASSIGQGVGETQYF.

This clone occurred once. The chain combines TRBV5-3 with TRBJ2-7; D unclear. TRBV5-3 is classed as an ORF, of uncertain function. The CDR3 contains 15 residues. Trimming removed 3 bases at V and 3 bases at J, with 16 bases between. CDR3 residues: CARSSHPTRGYEQYF. The CDR3 DNA reads as TGTGCCAGAAGCTCTCACCCGACTCGTGGCTACGAGCAGTACTTC.

The chain joins TRBV18 to TRBJ2-3; D ambiguous. V lost 3 bases and J 4 bases, leaving 11 bases between the germline ends. The CDR3 length is 14 residues. CDR1 is KGHSH and CDR2 is LQKENI in the germline V gene. DNA of the CDR3: TGTGCCAGCTCACCTCGACGGGCGCCAGATACGCAGTATTTT. This sequence encodes CASSPRRAPDTQYF.

The V call is TRBV2, the J call TRBJ2-3; 10 nucleotides agree with TRBD2. V shed 0 bases and J 0 bases; nucleotides not matched to a gene: 12. This CDR3 spans 20 amino acids. Germline CDR1 is SNHLY and CDR2 is FYNNEI. The CDR3 is CASSEAQVSGGDLSTDTQYF. DNA of the CDR3: TGTGCCAGCAGTGAAGCGCAGGTCAGCGGGGGGGACCTAAGCACAGATACGCAGTATTTT.

This clone occurred a few times. The rearrangement links TRBV10-3 to TRBJ1-2; 8 bases line up with TRBD1. With V trimmed by 6 bases and J by 0 bases, 6 bases remained unmatched. The CDR3 contains 15 residues. Germline CDR1 and CDR2: ENHRY and SYGVKD. In DNA, the CDR3 is TGTGCCATCAGAACCGGGACAGGCTCTAACTATGGCTACACCTTC. Protein: CAIRTGTGSNYGYTF.

This chain joins TRBV19 and TRBJ1-2; TRBD1 matches 8 bases. Germline loops: CDR1 LNHDA, CDR2 SQIVND (reference sequence). The trim removed 9 bases at V and 4 bases at J, leaving 13 bases unmatched. This CDR3 contains 15 residues. CDR3: CASQTGVWARYGYTF. The DNA for the CDR3 is TGTGCCAGCCAGACAGGGGTTTGGGCCCGCTATGGCTACACCTTC.

The rearrangement joins TRBV7-8 to TRBJ2-1, with TRBD1 matching 7 bases. Germline CDR1 reads SGHVS; CDR2 reads FQNEAQ. The CDR3 length is 15 residues. The V and J ends lost 5 bases and 4 bases, in that order; junction bases with no gene match: 8. CDR3 residues: CASSPRQGPYNEQFF. CDR3 nucleotides: TGTGCCAGCAGCCCTCGACAGGGACCTTACAATGAGCAGTTCTTC.

V gene TRBV5-1 combines with J gene TRBJ2-5, with D unresolved. This CDR3 region has 14 residues. Germline V gene sequence: CDR1 SGHRS, CDR2 YFSETQ. V lost 0 bases, J lost 5 bases, and 11 bases lay in between. The CDR3 DNA reads as TGCGCCAGCAGCTTGGATTCGGGTAGTGAGACCCAGTACTTC. It encodes CASSLDSGSETQYF. The full variable domain, its missing parts supplied by reference TRBV5-1 and TRBJ2-5, is KAGVTQTPRYLIKTRGQQVTLSCSPISGHRSVSWYQQTPGQGLQFLFEYFSETQRNKGNFPGRFSGRQFSNSRSEMNVSTLELGDSALYLCASSLDSGSETQYFGPGTRLLVL.

This chain connects TRBV7-8 to TRBJ2-5, with 9 positions matching TRBD2. Per germline, CDR1 SGHVS and CDR2 FQNEAQ. The CDR3 has 18 residues. V was clipped by 1 base and J by 1 base; unmatched bases: 10. The CDR3 coding sequence is TGTGCCAGCAGCTTAGTATTTATGGCTAGCGGGGCCCAAGAGACCCAGTACTTC. It translates to CASSLVFMASGAQETQYF.

This chain connects TRBV4-2 to TRBJ2-5, with D maybe TRBD1 (7 bases). Looked up from germline, CDR1 is LGHNA and CDR2 is YNFKEQ. This CDR3 has 15 amino acids. V lost 1 base and J 9 bases, leaving 18 bases between the germline ends. The DNA of the CDR3 is TGTGCCAGCAGCCAAGGGGAGAAGGGCAGGGGGGCCCAGTACTTC. This sequence encodes CASSQGEKGRGAQYF.

The genes are TRBV23-1 and TRBJ2-5; tentatively, D is TRBD2 (7 bases). TRBV23-1 falls under the ORF class, with uncertain function. The CDR3 totals 15 residues. The CDR3 loop reads CGMPRGRGFLETQYF. CDR3 nucleotides: TGCGGCATGCCTAGGGGGAGGGGTTTCTTAGAGACCCAGTACTTC.

The chain couples TRBV28 to TRBJ2-5; TRBD1 matches 10 bases. Germline assignment: CDR1 MDHEN and CDR2 SYDVKM. CDR3 length equals 16 residues. V was clipped by 6 bases and J by 2 bases; unmatched bases: 9. The CDR3 spells CASSHGTGVLQETQYF. As DNA, the CDR3 is TGTGCCAGCAGCCACGGGACAGGGGTCCTACAAGAGACCCAGTACTTC.

Only a few counts were recorded for this clone. The chain carries TRBV29-1 and TRBJ2-1; 9 bases fit TRBD2. The CDR3 runs 17 residues. The V gene's germline CDR1 is SQVTM and CDR2 ANQGSEA. Losses at the gene ends were 2 bases for V and 6 bases for J; bases not matched to a gene: 14. CDR3 nucleotide sequence: TGCAGCGTTGAATCCTGGGAGCGGGGGGCGGATCTCAATGAGCAGTTCTTC. Translation gives CSVESWERGADLNEQFF.

In this sample, this clone turned up once. This chain links TRBV7-3 with TRBJ1-1; the match to TRBD1 covers 8 bases. V trimming: 4 bases; J trimming: 10 bases; junction bases outside the gene matches: 5. CDR1 and CDR2 (germline): SGHTA, FQGTGA. This CDR3 is built from 12 residues. CDR3 residues: CASSSTGGRAFF. The CDR3 DNA reads as TGTGCCAGCAGCTCCACAGGGGGTCGAGCTTTCTTT.

This clone is labeled medium-sized (0.01 to 0.1%). The genes are TRBV5-4 and TRBJ1-1; 9 nucleotides line up with TRBD1. Unmatched junction bases numbered 0, after V lost 5 bases and J lost 4 bases. The CDR3 sequence is 12 residues long. Germline V gene data show CDR1 as SGHNT and CDR2 as YYREEE (reference sequence). The CDR3 spells CASRDRGTEAFF. CDR3 coding DNA: TGTGCCAGCAGGGACAGGGGCACTGAAGCTTTCTTT.

The chain carries TRBV29-1 and TRBJ1-5; 7 bases agree with TRBD1. With 6 bases clipped from V and 4 bases from J, the junction kept 3 bases outside the gene matches. Germline V gives CDR1 SQVTM, CDR2 ANQGSEA. The CDR3 sequence is 12 residues long. CDR3 DNA: TGCAGCGTGAAACAGGGGAATCAGCCCCAGCATTTT. This translates into CSVKQGNQPQHF.

The chain carries TRBV10-3 and TRBJ1-4; D gene ambiguous. CDR1 and CDR2 (germline): ENHRY, SYGVKD. This CDR3 is 15 amino acids long. V was trimmed by 0 bases and J by 10 bases, leaving 15 bases between them. The CDR3 DNA reads as TGTGCCATCAGTGAGTCGGGCCGAGAGCTTGGAAAACTGTTTTTT. It codes for CAISESGRELGKLFF.